This record looks at one T cell receptor beta chain sequence and its context. Per the study methods: Estimated nucleated cell counts came from reference gene primer amplification. Sequencing was performed with immunoSEQ multiplex PCR; in TCRdb, only in-frame clones are kept and a portion is missing. The D gene and trimming were derived from the DNA, and the V and J assignments and clone size from that table. Altogether more than 150,000 clones are present, 80% to 90% being singletons, with the ten largest covering roughly 8.6%. Residents of 20 to 25 US areas, aged about 18 to 89 years, made up the participants. Donors were grouped by their self-reported clinical history. Trimming removed 7 bases at V and 2 bases at J, with 14 bases between. CDR1 and CDR2 from the germline V gene are LNHDA and SQIVND (reference sequence). This CDR3 spans 14 amino acids. These data are taken from a study of blood T cell repertoires in COVID-19.

This TCR was recovered from a woman aged 50 to 60 who had recovered from COVID-19. The sequenced sample was PBMCs or T cells enriched from blood (not recorded which). The chain has TRBV19 and TRBJ1-2; unclear D gene. CDR3 sequence: CASTEGTFNYGYTF. The CDR3 coding sequence is TGTGCCAGTACGGAGGGTACTTTCAACTATGGCTACACCTTC.